These 21 T cell receptor beta chains came from one sample sequenced in a study of blood T cell repertoires in COVID-19. Some clones are missing from TCRdb's copy, which holds only in-frame ones; the method was immunoSEQ multiplex PCR. The sample lists roughly 700,000 clones; just under 90% were seen once. Sequenced material: peripheral blood. The receptors come from a woman aged 18-29 years with acute or convalescent COVID-19.

The V call is TRBV13, the J call TRBJ2-3; no clear D. The CDR3 extends over 13 amino acids. V lost 1 base and J 2 bases, leaving 4 bases between the germline ends. The V gene's germline CDR1 is PRHDT and CDR2 FYEKMQ (reference sequence). As DNA, the CDR3 is TGTGCCAGCAGCTTAGAAGCCACAGATACGCAGTATTTT. The encoded protein is CASSLEATDTQYF. Looking up the rest from reference TRBV13 and TRBJ2-3 gives the full variable domain: AAGVIQSPRHLIKEKRETATLKCYPIPRHDTVYWYQQGPGQDPQFLISFYEKMQSDKGSIPDRFSAQQFSDYHSELNMSSLELGDSALYFCASSLEATDTQYFGPGTRLTVL.

DNA for the CDR3: TGTGCTAATACCCGGGTAACAGATACGCAGTATTTT. Translating gives CANTRVTDTQYF. The chain has TRBV12-5 and TRBJ2-3; no reliable D call. Trimming left V 10 bases short and J 3 bases short, with 11 bases between. Germline CDR1 LGHNT, CDR2 FRNRAP. The CDR3 contains 12 residues.

The V gene is TRBV5-1, the J gene TRBJ2-2; 8 bases fit TRBD1. Per germline, CDR1 SGHRS and CDR2 YFSETQ. The CDR3 consists of 15 residues. After removal of 2 bases from V and 1 base from J, the junction contained 1 base not matched to a gene. The CDR3 DNA sequence: TGCGCCAGCAGCTTCGGGACAGGGAACACCGGGGAGCTGTTTTTT. This sequence encodes CASSFGTGNTGELFF.

The chain uses TRBV7-9 and TRBJ1-1, with a possible D match to TRBD1 (5 bases). V lost 5 bases to trimming and J lost 6 bases, with 16 bases between them. The CDR3 is 14 residues long. Per the germline V gene, CDR1 is SEHNR and CDR2 is FQNEAQ (reference sequence). The CDR3 here is CASSLELRAAEAFF. The CDR3 nucleotides are TGTGCCAGCAGCCTAGAGCTCAGGGCGGCTGAAGCTTTCTTT.

The rearrangement joins TRBV7-9 to TRBJ2-7; D uncertain. V was clipped by 5 bases and J by 6 bases, with 8 bases between them. Germline V gene lookup returns CDR1 SEHNR and CDR2 FQNEAQ (reference sequence). There are 11 residues in the CDR3. Here the CDR3 reads CASSPVPEQYF. DNA of the CDR3: TGTGCCAGCAGCCCCGTTCCCGAGCAGTACTTC. The full variable domain, rest sourced from reference TRBV7-9 and TRBJ2-7, is DTGVSQNPRHKITKRGQNVTFRCDPISEHNRLYWYRQTLGQGPEFLTYFQNEAQLEKSRLLSDRFSAERPKGSFSTLEIQRTEQGDSAMYLCASSPVPEQYFGPGTRLTVT.

The chain carries TRBV6-5 and TRBJ2-3, with D possibly being TRBD1 (6 bases). CDR1 MNHEY and CDR2 SVGAGI come from the germline V gene. This CDR3 spans 14 amino acids. Trimming pared 6 bases from V and 0 bases from J, leaving 10 bases between. In DNA, the CDR3 is TGTGCCAGCAGGACAGGATATAGCACAGATACGCAGTATTTT. Protein: CASRTGYSTDTQYF.

The chain employs TRBV19 and TRBJ2-2; 8 nucleotides align to TRBD1. This CDR3 contains 15 residues. Unmatched junction bases numbered 4, after V lost 6 bases and J lost 1 base. Germline CDR1 reads LNHDA; CDR2 reads SQIVND (reference sequence). CDR3 protein: CASSSTGVNTGELFF. The CDR3 DNA follows: TGTGCCAGTAGCTCGACAGGGGTGAACACCGGGGAGCTGTTTTTT.

The chain uses TRBV7-9 and TRBJ1-3, with D unclear. The length of the CDR3 is 13 residues. The germline V gene encodes CDR1 SEHNR and CDR2 FQNEAQ (reference sequence). V lost 1 base and J 3 bases, leaving 4 bases between the germline ends. CDR3: CASSLGHGNTIYF. CDR3 sequence (DNA): TGTGCCAGCAGCTTAGGGCATGGAAACACCATATATTTT.

The rearrangement joins TRBV20-1 to TRBJ2-2, with 10 bases lining up with TRBD1. This CDR3 region has 17 residues. Germline CDR1 is DFQATT and CDR2 is SNEGSKA (reference sequence). Trimming at V came to 3 bases and at J to 0 bases, leaving 7 bases not matched to a gene. This chain's CDR3 is CSASSVTGGPNTGELFF. CDR3 DNA: TGCAGTGCTAGTTCCGTGACAGGGGGCCCGAACACCGGGGAGCTGTTTTTT.

V and J are TRBV7-9 and TRBJ2-7; D ambiguous. This CDR3 has 13 amino acids. V was pared by 4 bases and J by 0 bases, with 7 bases between. Germline-derived CDR1 and CDR2 are SEHNR and FQNEAQ (reference sequence). The CDR3 DNA follows: TGTGCCAGCAGCTCGGGTCCCTCCTACGAGCAGTACTTC. This sequence encodes CASSSGPSYEQYF.

This rearrangement joins TRBV14 to TRBJ2-3; possibly TRBD1 for D (5 bases). In germline, CDR1 is SGHDN, CDR2 FVKESK. This CDR3 is 14 amino acids long. The V end was cut by 5 bases, the J end by 8 bases, with 17 bases between. CDR3 region: CASSYTRRQGTQYF. The DNA of the CDR3 is TGTGCCAGCAGCTACACCCGCCGTCAGGGTACGCAGTATTTT.

The chain couples TRBV15 to TRBJ1-3; D gene ambiguous. Trimming took 5 bases from V and 3 from J, leaving 14 bases between them. Germline V gives CDR1 LNHNV, CDR2 YYDKDF (reference sequence). CDR3 length equals 15 residues. This chain's CDR3 is CATSRGPLGGNTIYF. The CDR3, as DNA: TGTGCCACCAGCCGCGGCCCCCTGGGTGGAAACACCATATATTTT.

This chain uses TRBV5-4 with TRBJ1-6; D perhaps matches TRBD1 (5 bases). Germline loops: CDR1 SGHNT, CDR2 YYREEE (reference sequence). V was clipped by 4 bases and J by 14 bases, with 19 bases between them. The CDR3 extends over 14 amino acids. Here the CDR3 reads CASSREGTSESLHF. In DNA form, the CDR3 reads TGTGCCAGCAGCCGGGAGGGGACCTCAGAGTCCCTCCACTTT.

The CDR3 here is CASSSREAASEQYF. The DNA of the CDR3 is TGTGCCAGCAGCTCCCGGGAGGCTGCATCCGAGCAGTACTTC. This chain uses TRBV7-9 with TRBJ2-7; 7 nucleotides align to TRBD2. V dropped 4 bases and J dropped 6; count of bases not matched to a gene: 9. This CDR3 is 14 amino acids long. Looked up from germline, CDR1 is SEHNR and CDR2 is FQNEAQ (reference sequence).

The count of this clone is one. CDR3 amino acids: CASTRGQGYEQYF. CDR3 sequence (DNA): TGTGCCAGCACCAGGGGGCAGGGCTACGAGCAGTACTTC. This sequence joins TRBV2 and TRBJ2-7; 8 bases agree with TRBD1. From germline, CDR1 is SNHLY and CDR2 FYNNEI. Unmatched junction bases numbered 5, after V lost 7 bases and J lost 3 bases. This CDR3 spans 13 amino acids. The variable domain in full, with the rest retrieved from reference TRBV2 and TRBJ2-7, is EPEVTQTPSHQVTQMGQEVILRCVPISNHLYFYWYRQILGQKVEFLVSFYNNEISEKSEIFDDQFSVERPDGSNFTLKIRSTKLEDSAMYFCASTRGQGYEQYFGPGTRLTVT.

The J gene is TRBJ1-2, the V gene TRBV2, with D unresolved. Germline loops: CDR1 SNHLY, CDR2 FYNNEI. The CDR3 is 12 amino acids. Trimming removed 4 bases at V and 4 bases at J, with 7 bases between. This CDR3 is CASSVAVYGYTF. The CDR3 bases are TGTGCCAGCAGTGTGGCAGTCTATGGCTACACCTTC.

Regarding this clone: A junction end diverges from the germline sequence, so it may reflect a read error. The gene calls are TRBV2 and TRBJ1-2; no reliable D call. CDR1 and CDR2 from the germline V gene are SNHLY and FYNNEI. This CDR3 has 14 residues. The CDR3 DNA follows: TGTGCCAGCAGGGAAGACAATCTTAACTATGGCTACACCTTC. Encoded protein: CASREDNLNYGYTF.

The chain combines TRBV18 with TRBJ2-7; 7 nucleotides align to TRBD1. V shed 4 bases, J shed 2 bases, and the junction held 8 bases outside the gene matches. The CDR3 covers 15 residues. Germline-derived CDR1 and CDR2 are KGHSH and LQKENI. The DNA for the CDR3 is TGTGCCAGCTCACTTCAGAACAGGGGAACCTACGAGCAGTACTTC. It encodes CASSLQNRGTYEQYF.

This sequence joins TRBV5-1 and TRBJ1-1; 7 bases are a match to TRBD1. CDR3 length: 15 amino acids. With V trimmed by 4 bases and J by 0 bases, 6 bases remained unmatched. Germline V CDR1 and CDR2: SGHRS, YFSETQ. CDR3 coding DNA: TGCGCCAGCAGCCCGCGGGGACAGATGAACACTGAAGCTTTCTTT. Amino acid sequence: CASSPRGQMNTEAFF.

The CDR3 sequence is CASSRRDRGYQPQHF. As DNA, the CDR3 is TGTGCCAGCAGTCGACGGGACAGGGGATATCAGCCCCAGCATTTT. The chain carries TRBV5-6 and TRBJ1-5; TRBD1 matches 10 bases. The CDR3 loop spans 15 amino acids. Trimming cost V 5 bases and J 5 bases; bases outside gene matches: 7. In germline, CDR1 is SGHDT, CDR2 YYEEEE.

The rearrangement uses TRBV7-9 and TRBJ1-1; TRBD1 is a possible D gene (5 bases). The germline V and J ends were trimmed by 4 bases and 1 base, with 16 bases remaining between them. The germline V gene encodes CDR1 SEHNR and CDR2 FQNEAQ (reference sequence). The CDR3 contains 16 residues. The CDR3 here is CASSSTPVGGNTEAFF. As DNA, the CDR3 is TGTGCCAGCAGCTCCACCCCAGTCGGGGGGAACACTGAAGCTTTCTTT.